The next 28 T cell receptor beta chains were all read from a single sample in a study of patients and donors after allogeneic stem cell transplantation. MiXCR, run by TCRdb on the RT-PCR reads, gives a single entry per CDR3 protein. The top ten clones hold roughly 12% of a sample with around 200,000 distinct CDR3 sequences, less than 50% of them seen once. What was sequenced was blood, either unsorted or a sorted T cell fraction (not recorded which). All receptors come from a human donor who was either an allogeneic HSCT recipient or a stem cell or donor lymphocyte infusion donor (not recorded which). It is not recorded whose cells these are; they may come from a transplant donor.

The chain joins TRBV25-1 to TRBJ2-7; D unclear. Germline values: CDR1 MGHDK, CDR2 SYGVNS. CDR3 size: 14 residues. V was clipped by 3 bases and J by 2 bases, with 11 bases between them. CDR3 DNA sequence: TGTGCCAGCAGTGATAACAGCAAAACCTACGAGCAGTACTTC. Translated, it gives CASSDNSKTYEQYF.

The V and J genes are TRBV12-3 or TRBV12-4 and TRBJ2-1, with unresolved D. V lost 6 bases to trimming and J lost 4 bases, with 16 bases between them. The CDR3 runs 15 residues. The CDR3 is CASSSAAIPYNEQFF. The CDR3 DNA is TGTGCCAGCAGCAGTGCAGCTATCCCTTACAATGAGCAGTTCTTC.

V gene TRBV4-3 combines with J gene TRBJ2-5; 7 bases line up with TRBD2. The germline gives CDR1 LGHNA, CDR2 YSLEER. Unmatched junction bases numbered 6, after V lost 0 bases and J lost 5 bases. This CDR3 region has 15 residues. CDR3 coding DNA: TGCGCCAGCAGCCAAGATCGGGGGGTATTCGAGACCCAGTACTTC. Protein: CASSQDRGVFETQYF.

This clonotype was picked up a small number of times. The chain employs TRBV12-3 or TRBV12-4 and TRBJ1-1; possible D gene TRBD1, 6 bases. This CDR3 spans 13 amino acids. Trimming removed 6 bases from V and 10 bases from J, with 18 bases in between. The CDR3 sequence: CASSRDTGRIAFF. CDR3 bases: TGTGCCAGCAGCCGGGACACCGGTAGAATAGCTTTCTTT.

The rearrangement joins TRBV7-9 to TRBJ1-1, with D maybe TRBD1 (6 bases). CDR3 length: 16 residues. V lost 5 bases to trimming and J lost 1 base, with 17 bases between them. Per the germline V gene, CDR1 is SEHNR and CDR2 is FQNEAQ (reference sequence). CDR3 in amino acids: CASSIKADRTNTEAFF. The CDR3 coding sequence is TGTGCCAGCAGCATTAAAGCGGACAGAACGAACACTGAAGCTTTCTTT.

The chain couples TRBV15 to TRBJ2-1, with D unclear. Looked up from germline, CDR1 is LNHNV and CDR2 is YYDKDF (reference sequence). Trimming cost V 4 bases and J 0 bases, with 10 bases left between them. The CDR3 is 15 amino acids. CDR3 in amino acids: CATSILLSSYNEQFF. For the CDR3, the DNA is TGTGCCACCAGCATTCTGTTGAGCTCCTACAATGAGCAGTTCTTC.

The chain links TRBV20-1 to TRBJ1-2; a possible D gene is TRBD1 (6 bases). CDR3 length equals 15 residues. V lost 0 bases and J lost 7, with 18 bases in between. Germline V CDR1 and CDR2: DFQATT, SNEGSKA (reference sequence). The CDR3 spells CSARDMRDQGLGYTF. In DNA form, the CDR3 reads TGCAGTGCTAGAGATATGAGGGACCAGGGGCTTGGCTACACCTTC.

The V call is TRBV7-9, the J call TRBJ1-1; TRBD1 matches 7 bases. Trimming removed 5 bases from V and 6 bases from J; junction bases left unmatched: 12. Germline loops: CDR1 SEHNR, CDR2 FQNEAQ (reference sequence). The CDR3 extends over 15 amino acids. This CDR3 reads CASSPRDRPTPEAFF. DNA for the CDR3: TGTGCCAGCAGCCCCCGGGACAGACCAACACCTGAAGCTTTCTTT.

This clonotype was seen a single time. The chain recombines TRBV12-3 or TRBV12-4 with TRBJ2-3, with D unresolved. This CDR3 is 13 amino acids long. The V and J ends lost 6 bases and 2 bases respectively, with 9 bases between them. CDR3 sequence reads: CASSRTTTDTQYF. The CDR3 DNA reads TGTGCCAGCAGCCGAACTACCACAGATACGCAGTATTTT.

The gene calls are TRBV9 and TRBJ2-7; D gene uncertain. With 0 bases removed from V and 2 bases from J, the gap between germline ends came to 12 bases. The germline V gene encodes CDR1 SGDLS and CDR2 YYNGEE. This CDR3 contains 15 residues. CDR3 sequence (DNA): TGTGCCAGCAGCGTAGATCCCTATCTCCCCTACGAGCAGTACTTC. Encoded protein: CASSVDPYLPYEQYF.

The genes are TRBV12-3 or TRBV12-4 and TRBJ2-7; D unresolved. V was pared by 6 bases and J by 4 bases, with 10 bases between. The length of the CDR3 is 12 residues. CDR3 loop: CASSPPGYEQYF. CDR3 bases: TGTGCCAGCAGCCCCCCCGGGTACGAGCAGTACTTC.

This chain joins TRBV15 and TRBJ2-1, with 9 bases fitting TRBD1. Germline assignment: CDR1 LNHNV and CDR2 YYDKDF (reference sequence). The CDR3 covers 15 residues. V gave up 1 base and J gave up 7 bases; unmatched junction bases: 5. The CDR3 bases are TGTGCCACCAGCAGAGGAGGGACAGGGAGAAATGAGCAGTTCTTC. Amino acids: CATSRGGTGRNEQFF.

This clonotype has ten or more counts. The V gene is TRBV5-1, the J gene TRBJ1-1, with 8 bases lining up with TRBD1. Looked up from germline, CDR1 is SGHRS and CDR2 is YFSETQ. V shed 4 bases, J shed 5 bases, and the junction held 7 bases outside the gene matches. The CDR3 length is 14 residues. For the CDR3, the DNA is TGCGCCAGCAGCACCCAGGGGGCTGGGACTGAAGCTTTCTTT. Translating gives CASSTQGAGTEAFF.

This clonotype was observed a few times. J is TRBJ1-3 and V is TRBV7-2; weak D call: TRBD1 (6 bases). Germline CDR1 and CDR2: SGHTA and FQGNSA. CDR3 size: 14 residues. Trimming left V 7 bases short and J 2 bases short, with 12 bases between. Written as DNA, the CDR3 is TGTGCCAGCACCCAAGGGGGGGCTGGAAACACCATATATTTT. It codes for CASTQGGAGNTIYF.

This clonotype was counted between two and nine times. The V call is TRBV18, the J call TRBJ1-3, with a possible D match to TRBD1 (5 bases). The CDR3 covers 14 residues. V was trimmed by 4 bases and J by 5 bases, leaving 12 bases between them. Germline assignment: CDR1 KGHSH and CDR2 LQKENI. Here the CDR3 DNA reads TGTGCCAGCTCACAAGGGACGGAGAGAAACACCATATATTTT. Protein: CASSQGTERNTIYF.

Only a few counts were recorded for this clonotype. V usage is TRBV5-1 and J usage is TRBJ1-6; D is unresolved. CDR1 is SGHRS and CDR2 is YFSETQ in the germline V gene. With 1 base removed from V and 8 bases from J, the gap between germline ends came to 7 bases. CDR3 length equals 13 residues. CDR3 in DNA: TGCGCCAGCAGCTTGAGATGGGATTCACCCCTCCACTTT. Translation: CASSLRWDSPLHF.

J is TRBJ2-3 and V is TRBV20-1; perhaps TRBD2 as D (7 bases). The ends were cut back, 3 bases at V and 7 bases at J, with 20 bases in the middle. The germline CDR1 and CDR2 sequences are DFQATT and SNEGSKA (reference sequence). The CDR3 is made up of 15 amino acids. CDR3 DNA sequence: TGCAGTGCTAGCCTAGGGCGGGGGCTCAAATATACGCAGTATTTT. As protein: CSASLGRGLKYTQYF.

The gene calls are TRBV29-1 and TRBJ1-1; D possibly corresponds to TRBD1 (6 bases). CDR3 length: 12 residues. Germline CDR1 SQVTM, CDR2 ANQGSEA. Trimming took 4 bases from V and 3 from J, leaving 9 bases between them. In nucleotides, the CDR3 is TGCAGCGTTGGAAAGGGGGACACTGAAGCTTTCTTT. It yields the protein CSVGKGDTEAFF.

J is TRBJ2-7 and V is TRBV10-3, with 11 bases identical to TRBD2. Per germline, CDR1 ENHRY and CDR2 SYGVKD. J lost 0 bases, V lost 10 bases, and 5 bases had no gene match. This CDR3 spans 14 amino acids. CDR3 amino acids: CATVTSGASYEQYF. The CDR3 nucleotides read TGTGCCACGGTGACTAGCGGGGCCTCCTACGAGCAGTACTTC.

This clonotype was found a few times. This rearrangement joins TRBV12-3 or TRBV12-4 to TRBJ1-5; D unresolved. The CDR3 totals 13 residues. V was shortened by 6 bases and J by 2 bases, with 8 bases between the two germline ends. In nucleotides, the CDR3 is TGTGCCAGCAGCCGCCGGGGCAATCAGCCCCAGCATTTT. The encoded protein is CASSRRGNQPQHF.

The chain employs TRBV4-3 and TRBJ2-3; D is perhaps TRBD1 (5 bases). The CDR3 consists of 15 residues. V was clipped by 2 bases and J by 3 bases, with 12 bases between them. Looked up from germline, CDR1 is LGHNA and CDR2 is YSLEER. The CDR3, as DNA: TGCGCCAGCAGCCAACTCTGGGGCACGACAGATACGCAGTATTTT. Its protein product is CASSQLWGTTDTQYF.

The table lists this clonotype with a few counts. The rearrangement uses TRBV4-1 and TRBJ1-1, with D perhaps matching TRBD1 (5 bases). This CDR3 spans 15 amino acids. V shed 2 bases and J shed 2 bases, with 12 bases lying between them. Germline assignment: CDR1 MGHRA and CDR2 YSYEKL. The CDR3 coding sequence is TGCGCCAGCAGCCAACTCTGGGGGACTAACACTGAAGCTTTCTTT. Translated: CASSQLWGTNTEAFF.

This clonotype was seen a handful of times. The V and J genes are TRBV29-1 and TRBJ1-1, with TRBD1 matching 7 bases. CDR3 length: 12 residues. Germline assignment: CDR1 SQVTM and CDR2 ANQGSEA. Germline trimming cut 1 base from V and 10 bases from J; bases unmatched to any gene: 6. CDR3 region: CSVEATGQRAFF. The CDR3 nucleotides read TGCAGCGTTGAAGCGACGGGACAGAGAGCTTTCTTT.

This clonotype has only a few counts. V gene TRBV4-1 combines with J gene TRBJ1-3, with D unresolved. V was shortened by 1 base and J by 4 bases, with 5 bases between the two germline ends. The CDR3 runs 13 residues. The V gene's germline CDR1 is MGHRA and CDR2 YSYEKL. CDR3 sequence: CASSQGLGNTIYF. CDR3 bases: TGCGCCAGCAGCCAAGGGCTAGGAAACACCATATATTTT.

This rearrangement joins TRBV4-3 to TRBJ2-7, with D perhaps TRBD1 (5 bases). The CDR3 extends over 13 amino acids. CDR1 is LGHNA and CDR2 is YSLEER in the germline V gene. V lost 9 bases to trimming and J lost 2 bases, with 14 bases between them. The CDR3: CASGRTLAYEQYF. DNA for the CDR3: TGCGCCAGTGGACGGACATTAGCCTACGAGCAGTACTTC.

A few counts support this clonotype. The V and J genes are TRBV5-1 and TRBJ2-3, with a possible D match to TRBD1 (6 bases). CDR3 length: 15 residues. In germline, CDR1 is SGHRS, CDR2 YFSETQ. V gave up 1 base and J gave up 2 bases, with 11 bases separating them. The CDR3 DNA reads as TGCGCCAGCAGCTTGAGGGGGATGCCCACAGATACGCAGTATTTT. It translates to CASSLRGMPTDTQYF.

This chain connects TRBV29-1 to TRBJ1-1; D is possibly TRBD1 (6 bases). Trimming stripped 5 bases from V and 2 bases from J, with 15 bases between. The length of the CDR3 is 14 residues. CDR1 is SQVTM and CDR2 is ANQGSEA in the germline V gene. CDR3 sequence (DNA): TGCAGCGTTTTACAGGGACGGGTAAACACTGAAGCTTTCTTT. It is translated as CSVLQGRVNTEAFF.

The J gene is TRBJ1-1, the V gene TRBV12-3 or TRBV12-4; no clear D gene. Trimming removed 4 bases from V and 0 bases from J, with 9 bases in between. This CDR3 contains 14 residues. The CDR3 loop is CASSSHSLNTEAFF. CDR3 bases: TGTGCCAGCAGTTCGCACTCGCTGAACACTGAAGCTTTCTTT.